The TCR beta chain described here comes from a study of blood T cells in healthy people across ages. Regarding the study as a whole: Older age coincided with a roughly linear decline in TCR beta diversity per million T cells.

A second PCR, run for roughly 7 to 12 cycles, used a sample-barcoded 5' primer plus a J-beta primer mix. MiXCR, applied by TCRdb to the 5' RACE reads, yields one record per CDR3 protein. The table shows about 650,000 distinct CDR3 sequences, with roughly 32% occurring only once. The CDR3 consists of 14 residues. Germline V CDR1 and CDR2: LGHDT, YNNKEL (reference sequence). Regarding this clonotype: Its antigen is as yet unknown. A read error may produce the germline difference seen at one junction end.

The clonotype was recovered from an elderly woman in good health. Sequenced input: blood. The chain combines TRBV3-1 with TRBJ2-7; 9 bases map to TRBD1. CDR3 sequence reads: CASSRGTGSYEQNF. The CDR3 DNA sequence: TGTGCCAGCAGCCGCGGGACAGGGTCCTACGAGCAGAACTTC.